The 29 T cell receptor beta chains below were found in one sample sequenced in a study of shared clonotypes between healthy human individuals. Here immunoSEQ multiplex PCR was the method, and the copy in TCRdb shows in-frame clones only, minus some. The sample lists 2.5 million or so clones; 90% to 95% were seen once. Material: naive CD4+ T cells sorted from blood. Indicated subset: CD45RA+ positively selected. The receptors shown here come from a man aged 18-30 years in good health.

The chain joins TRBV5-1 to TRBJ2-6, with unresolved D. The CDR3 runs to 16 residues. Per the germline V gene, CDR1 is SGHRS and CDR2 is YFSETQ. The V end lost 0 bases, the J end lost 2 bases, and 9 bases lay between the germline ends. In nucleotides, the CDR3 is TGCGCCAGCAGCTTGGCCGGTGTAGCTGGGGCCAACGTCCTGACTTTC. Amino acids: CASSLAGVAGANVLTF.

The chain joins TRBV5-4 to TRBJ1-3, with 7 bases lining up with TRBD1. Germline lookup yields CDR1 SGHNT and CDR2 YYREEE (reference sequence). V dropped 4 bases and J dropped 0; count of bases not matched to a gene: 7. The length of the CDR3 is 16 residues. The CDR3 DNA follows: TGTGCCAGCAGCCTCAGGACAGGTCCCTCTGGAAACACCATATATTTT. This sequence encodes CASSLRTGPSGNTIYF.

J is TRBJ2-1 and V is TRBV18; D is ambiguous. CDR3 length equals 14 residues. Trimming stripped 8 bases from V and 8 bases from J, with 19 bases between. In germline, CDR1 is KGHSH, CDR2 LQKENI. As DNA, the CDR3 is TGTGCCAGCGGTCAGGTTTCAGACACGGATGAGCAGTTCTTC. The encoded protein is CASGQVSDTDEQFF.

This chain uses TRBV5-1 with TRBJ2-1; 7 bases are a match to TRBD2. J lost 2 bases, V lost 0 bases, and 2 bases had no gene match. This CDR3 is 15 amino acids long. From germline, CDR1 is SGHRS and CDR2 YFSETQ. CDR3 DNA sequence: TGCGCCAGCAGCTTGGATCTAGCGGCCTACAATGAGCAGTTCTTC. As protein: CASSLDLAAYNEQFF.

This chain joins TRBV19 and TRBJ2-2; TRBD1 is a possible D gene (5 bases). Trimming took off 6 bases at V and 2 bases at J, with 10 bases between the two ends. This CDR3 region has 14 residues. CDR1 is LNHDA, CDR2 SQIVND, per germline (reference sequence). Written as DNA, the CDR3 is TGTGCCAGTAGGTCCAGGGAAAACACCGGGGAGCTGTTTTTT. This encodes CASRSRENTGELFF.

The chain has TRBV28 and TRBJ1-1; 8 nucleotides agree with TRBD1. The CDR3 runs to 16 residues. Trimming cost V 6 bases and J 0 bases; bases outside gene matches: 9. CDR1 MDHEN and CDR2 SYDVKM come from the germline V gene. The CDR3 region has the DNA TGTGCCAGCAGGGATGGGGACAGGTCGTTGAACACTGAAGCTTTCTTT. Protein sequence: CASRDGDRSLNTEAFF.

This clone was seen a single time. The chain carries TRBV4-1 and TRBJ2-3, with D possibly matching TRBD1 (6 bases). Trimming removed 4 bases at V and 4 bases at J, with 15 bases between. The CDR3 is 15 amino acids. The germline V gene has CDR1 MGHRA and CDR2 YSYEKL. The CDR3 region has the DNA TGCGCCAGCAGCCGACCGACCCGACAGGCAGATACGCAGTATTTT. Protein product: CASSRPTRQADTQYF.

V and J are TRBV12-1 and TRBJ2-1. TRBV12-1 is marked as a pseudogene. The CDR3 has 14 residues. CDR3 bases: TGTGCCAGCAGCTTAGCGAGGACCGGCGATGAGCAGTTCTTC. Translated: CASSLARTGDEQFF.

The chain employs TRBV5-1 and TRBJ1-3; TRBD1 agrees at 8 bases. The junction had 7 bases not matched to a gene; V was cut back by 0 bases and J by 2 bases. The CDR3 covers 17 residues. Per germline, CDR1 SGHRS and CDR2 YFSETQ. The CDR3 sequence: CASSLVPLQGAGNTIYF. For the CDR3, the DNA is TGCGCCAGCAGCTTGGTTCCCTTACAGGGGGCTGGAAACACCATATATTTT.

The chain recombines TRBV5-1 with TRBJ2-2; D remains unclear. CDR3 size: 14 residues. V gave up 0 bases and J gave up 4 bases, with 7 bases separating them. Germline V CDR1 and CDR2: SGHRS, YFSETQ. CDR3 DNA: TGCGCCAGCAGCTTGGCGGTCCCCACCGGGGAGCTGTTTTTT. Protein: CASSLAVPTGELFF.

V and J are TRBV5-1 and TRBJ2-3, with 7 bases aligning to TRBD1. Germline V lookup: CDR1 SGHRS, CDR2 YFSETQ. After removal of 3 bases from V and 1 base from J, the junction contained 5 bases not matched to a gene. The CDR3 loop spans 15 amino acids. Here the CDR3 reads CASSSNGQGTDTQYF. The CDR3 DNA reads TGCGCCAGCAGCTCAAACGGACAGGGCACAGATACGCAGTATTTT.

This chain connects TRBV7-6 to TRBJ1-2; possible D gene TRBD1, 6 bases. This CDR3 has 15 residues. CDR1 and CDR2 (germline): SGHVS, FNYEAQ. Between the trimmed V and J ends, which lost 8 bases and 0 bases, there was a span of 16 bases. CDR3 in DNA: TGTGCCAGCGGGACATTTTCCCTTCCTAACTATGGCTACACCTTC. Its translation is CASGTFSLPNYGYTF. Filled out from reference TRBV7-6 and TRBJ1-2, the complete variable domain reads GAGVSQSPRYKVTKRGQDVALRCDPISGHVSLYWYRQALGQGPEFLTYFNYEAQQDKSGLPNDRFSAERPEGSISTLTIQRTEQRDSAMYRCASGTFSLPNYGYTFGSGTRLTVV.

The V and J genes are TRBV6-6 and TRBJ1-5; TRBD1 agrees at 9 bases. CDR1 MNHNY and CDR2 SVGAGI come from the germline V gene (reference sequence). The CDR3 length is 12 residues. J lost 5 bases, V lost 9 bases, and 2 bases had no gene match. The CDR3 reads CASTGGDQPQHF. For the CDR3, the DNA is TGTGCCAGTACAGGGGGCGATCAGCCCCAGCATTTT.

This chain connects TRBV19 to TRBJ2-3, with TRBD2 matching 10 bases. The V and J ends lost 8 bases and 2 bases, in that order; junction bases with no gene match: 7. The CDR3 covers 15 residues. Germline CDR1 reads LNHDA; CDR2 reads SQIVND (reference sequence). The CDR3 sequence: CASGGSGGPTDTQYF. CDR3 nucleotides: TGTGCCAGTGGCGGTAGCGGGGGGCCCACAGATACGCAGTATTTT.

The CDR3 protein is CASSLVAQTYNEQFF. The CDR3 nucleotides are TGCGCCAGCAGCTTGGTTGCGCAAACCTACAATGAGCAGTTCTTC. The V call is TRBV5-1, the J call TRBJ2-1; no definite D call. Trimming removed 0 bases from V and 2 bases from J, with 9 bases in between. The CDR3 spans 15 residues. From germline, CDR1 is SGHRS and CDR2 YFSETQ.

The chain carries TRBV10-2 and TRBJ2-1, with 13 bases that match TRBD2. Germline values: CDR1 WSHSY, CDR2 SAAADI. The CDR3 sequence is 15 residues long. The V gene end was trimmed by 5 bases and the J gene end by 9 bases; junction bases not matched to a gene: 7. This CDR3 reads CASSPGLAGVSEQFF. The CDR3 DNA is TGCGCCAGCAGTCCTGGACTAGCGGGAGTCAGTGAGCAGTTCTTC.

CDR3 DNA sequence: TGTGCCAGCAGCTTAGATCCCAGGGGCAATGAGCAGTTCTTC. It is translated as CASSLDPRGNEQFF. The chain joins TRBV7-9 to TRBJ2-1; tentative D call: TRBD1 (6 bases). The CDR3 runs to 14 residues. V lost 1 base and J lost 6, with 10 bases in between. Germline V gene sequence: CDR1 SEHNR, CDR2 FQNEAQ (reference sequence).

This clone was seen only once. The CDR3 nucleotides are TGTGCCAGCAGCTCCTTAGCGGGGGGCGGCACAGATACGCAGTATTTT. Translation gives CASSSLAGGGTDTQYF. The V call is TRBV9, the J call TRBJ2-3; 10 bases map to TRBD2. The CDR3 spans 16 residues. Germline trimming cut 4 bases from V and 1 base from J; bases unmatched to any gene: 6. The germline CDR1 and CDR2 sequences are SGDLS and YYNGEE. The full variable domain, its missing parts supplied by reference TRBV9 and TRBJ2-3, is DSGVTQTPKHLITATGQRVTLRCSPRSGDLSVYWYQQSLDQGLQFLIQYYNGEERAKGNILERFSAQQFPDLHSELNLSSLELGDSALYFCASSSLAGGGTDTQYFGPGTRLTVL.

This chain connects TRBV19 to TRBJ1-5; D gene ambiguous. The V end lost 10 bases, the J end lost 2 bases, and 18 bases lay between the germline ends. Germline assignment: CDR1 LNHDA and CDR2 SQIVND (reference sequence). The CDR3 is 15 amino acids. The DNA for the CDR3 is TGTGCCACTGCAGGAGCGGGAGGAGGCAATCAGCCCCAGCATTTT. This sequence encodes CATAGAGGGNQPQHF.

This chain connects TRBV28 to TRBJ2-7; TRBD1 matches 7 bases. V lost 7 bases and J lost 12; bases outside the gene matches: 9. This CDR3 spans 11 amino acids. CDR1 is MDHEN and CDR2 is SYDVKM in the germline V gene. The CDR3: CASIGTASRYF. For the CDR3, the DNA is TGTGCCAGCATTGGGACAGCCAGCAGGTACTTC.

This rearrangement joins TRBV7-3 to TRBJ2-1; D perhaps matches TRBD1 (6 bases). The CDR3 totals 14 residues. Germline CDR1 reads SGHTA; CDR2 reads FQGTGA. V was pared by 5 bases and J by 8 bases, with 16 bases between. The CDR3 spells CASSQDRVSHEQFF. Here the CDR3 DNA reads TGTGCCAGCAGCCAGGACAGAGTGTCTCATGAGCAGTTCTTC. The full variable domain, with the rest looked up from reference TRBV7-3 and TRBJ2-1, is GAGVSQTPSNKVTEKGKYVELRCDPISGHTALYWYRQSLGQGPEFLIYFQGTGAADDSGLPNDRFFAVRPEGSVSTLKIQRTERGDSAVYLCASSQDRVSHEQFFGPGTRLTVL.

This clone was observed once. Other DNA sequences in this sample translate to the same CDR3. The rearrangement uses TRBV30 and TRBJ1-6; no reliable D call. Germline V CDR1 and CDR2: GTSNPN, SVGIG (reference sequence). The germline V and J ends were trimmed by 4 bases and 8 bases, with 6 bases remaining between them. The CDR3 sequence is 11 residues long. The CDR3 loop is CAWNSDSPLHF. As DNA, the CDR3 is TGTGCCTGGAACAGTGATTCACCCCTCCACTTT. The full variable domain, its missing parts supplied by reference TRBV30 and TRBJ1-6, is SQTIHQWPATLVQPVGSPLSLECTVEGTSNPNLYWYRQAAGRGLQLLFYSVGIGQISSEVPQNLSASRPQDRQFILSSKKLLLSDSGFYLCAWNSDSPLHFGNGTRLTVT.

This clone was found once. The chain has TRBV5-1 and TRBJ2-7, with no clear D. The V gene lost 5 bases and the J gene lost 0 bases, with 15 bases spanning the gap. The germline CDR1 and CDR2 sequences are SGHRS and YFSETQ. CDR3 length: 15 amino acids. The CDR3: CASRGPDLSSYEQYF. The CDR3 DNA sequence: TGCGCCAGCAGAGGCCCAGACCTTAGCTCCTACGAGCAGTACTTC.

This clone appeared a single time. Other DNA sequences in this specimen translate into the identical CDR3. The J gene is TRBJ1-1, the V gene TRBV4-1, with D perhaps TRBD1 (6 bases). Per germline, CDR1 MGHRA and CDR2 YSYEKL. This CDR3 comprises 15 residues. Trimming left V 1 base short and J 2 bases short, with 11 bases between. The CDR3 spells CASSQVRGVNTEAFF. CDR3 bases: TGCGCCAGCAGCCAAGTAAGGGGGGTAAACACTGAAGCTTTCTTT.

The gene calls are TRBV7-2 and TRBJ1-2; TRBD1 matches 7 bases. The CDR3 is 13 residues long. CDR1 and CDR2 (germline): SGHTA, FQGNSA. Germline trimming cut 4 bases from V and 8 bases from J; bases unmatched to any gene: 7. The CDR3 is CASSSTGRWGYTF. CDR3 DNA: TGTGCCAGCAGCTCGACAGGGAGGTGGGGCTACACCTTC. Full variable domain (missing parts from reference TRBV7-2 and TRBJ1-2): GAGVSQSPSNKVTEKGKDVELRCDPISGHTALYWYRQSLGQGLEFLIYFQGNSAPDKSGLPSDRFSAERTGGSVSTLTIQRTQQEDSAVYLCASSSTGRWGYTFGSGTRLTVV.

The V gene is TRBV27, the J gene TRBJ2-7; a possible D gene is TRBD1 (6 bases). V shed 0 bases and J shed 3 bases, with 24 bases lying between them. The length of the CDR3 is 19 residues. Germline V gives CDR1 MNHEY, CDR2 SMNVEV (reference sequence). In nucleotides, the CDR3 is TGTGCCAGCAGTTTATCGAAAAGGTTTAAGGGACACCCTATCTACGAGCAGTACTTC. It is translated as CASSLSKRFKGHPIYEQYF.

V usage is TRBV18 and J usage is TRBJ1-2; 8 nucleotides align to TRBD1. This CDR3 is 15 amino acids long. V was pared by 3 bases and J by 6 bases, with 9 bases of the junction left unmatched. Germline CDR1 and CDR2: KGHSH and LQKENI. The CDR3 loop reads CASSPQSGGSDGYTF. The CDR3 bases are TGTGCCAGCTCACCCCAATCAGGGGGCTCGGATGGCTACACCTTC.

This clone was recorded a few times. The chain has TRBV10-3 and TRBJ1-1; 7 bases map to TRBD1. CDR1 is ENHRY, CDR2 SYGVKD, per germline. V gave up 11 bases and J gave up 3 bases; unmatched junction bases: 6. The CDR3 runs to 12 residues. The CDR3 sequence: CAVAQGDTEAFF. CDR3 nucleotide sequence: TGTGCCGTCGCCCAGGGGGACACTGAAGCTTTCTTT.

Turning to this clone: The same CDR3 arises from other DNA sequences in this sample as well. The chain employs TRBV5-4 and TRBJ1-1, with 7 nucleotides matching TRBD1. Per the germline V gene, CDR1 is SGHNT and CDR2 is YYREEE (reference sequence). V shed 4 bases, J shed 2 bases, and the junction held 5 bases outside the gene matches. The CDR3 loop spans 14 amino acids. CDR3 in amino acids: CASSPRQGNTEAFF. The CDR3 nucleotides are TGTGCCAGCAGCCCCCGACAGGGAAACACTGAAGCTTTCTTT.